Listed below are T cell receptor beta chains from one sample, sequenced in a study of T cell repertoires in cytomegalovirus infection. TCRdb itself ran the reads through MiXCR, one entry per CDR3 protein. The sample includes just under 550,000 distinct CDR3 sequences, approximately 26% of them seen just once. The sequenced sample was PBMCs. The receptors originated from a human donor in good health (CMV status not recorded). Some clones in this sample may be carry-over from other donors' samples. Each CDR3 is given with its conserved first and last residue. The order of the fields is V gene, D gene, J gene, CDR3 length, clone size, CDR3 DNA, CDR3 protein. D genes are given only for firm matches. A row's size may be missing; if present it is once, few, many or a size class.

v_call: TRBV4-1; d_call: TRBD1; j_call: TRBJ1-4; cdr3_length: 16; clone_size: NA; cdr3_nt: TGCGCCAGCAGCCAAGGAGGCCAGGGGGAAGGCGAAAAACTGTTTTTT; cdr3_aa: CASSQGGQGEGEKLFF
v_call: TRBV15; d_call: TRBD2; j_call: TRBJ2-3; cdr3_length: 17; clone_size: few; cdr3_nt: TGTGCCACCAGCAGAGATTCCCCTAGCGGCACCACAGATACGCAGTATTTT; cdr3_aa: CATSRDSPSGTTDTQYF
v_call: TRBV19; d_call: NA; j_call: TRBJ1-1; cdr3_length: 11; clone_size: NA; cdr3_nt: TGTGCCAGTATCGGGACTGGTGAAGCTTTCTTT; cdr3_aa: CASIGTGEAFF
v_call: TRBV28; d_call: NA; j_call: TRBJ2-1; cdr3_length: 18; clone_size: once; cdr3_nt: TGTGCCAGCACCGAATCTGAAGGAGGGGGAGGGCCGCGCAATGAGCAGTTCTTC; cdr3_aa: CASTESEGGGGPRNEQFF
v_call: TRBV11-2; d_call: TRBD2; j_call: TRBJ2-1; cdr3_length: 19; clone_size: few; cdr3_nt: TGTGCCAGCAGCTTAGCGAGGACTAGCGGGACGGGAACCTACAATGAGCAGTTCTTC; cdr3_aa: CASSLARTSGTGTYNEQFF
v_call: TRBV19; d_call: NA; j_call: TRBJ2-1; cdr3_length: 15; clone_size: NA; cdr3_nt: TGTGCCAGTAGTATCGGGGAGAGCTCCTACAATGAGCAGTTCTTC; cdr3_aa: CASSIGESSYNEQFF
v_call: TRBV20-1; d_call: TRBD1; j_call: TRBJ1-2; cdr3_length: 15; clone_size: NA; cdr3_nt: TGCAGTGCTCTTAACAGGGGTTTAAGTAACTATGGCTACACCTTC; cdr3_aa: CSALNRGLSNYGYTF
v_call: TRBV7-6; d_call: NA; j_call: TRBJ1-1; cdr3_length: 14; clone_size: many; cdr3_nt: TGTGCCAGCAGCTTAGCAGGCAAGAACACTGAAGCTTTCTTT; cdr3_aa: CASSLAGKNTEAFF
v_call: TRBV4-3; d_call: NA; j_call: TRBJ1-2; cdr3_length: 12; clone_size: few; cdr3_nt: TGCGCCAGCAGCCAAGATATGCGCGGCTACACCTTC; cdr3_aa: CASSQDMRGYTF
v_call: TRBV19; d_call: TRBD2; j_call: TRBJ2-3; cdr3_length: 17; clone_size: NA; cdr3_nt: TGTGCCAGTAATATCGTCTTCGGGAGGGCCGCTGGAGATACGCAGTATTTT; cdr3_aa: CASNIVFGRAAGDTQYF
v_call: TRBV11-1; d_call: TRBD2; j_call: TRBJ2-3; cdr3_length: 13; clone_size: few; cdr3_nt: TGTGCCAGCAGCCGCGGGGGTGCAGATACGCAGTATTTT; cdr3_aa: CASSRGGADTQYF
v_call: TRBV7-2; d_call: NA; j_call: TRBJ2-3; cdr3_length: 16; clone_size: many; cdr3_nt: TGTGCCAGCAGCTTAGGGGCTAGCATTAACACAGATACGCAGTATTTT; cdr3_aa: CASSLGASINTDTQYF
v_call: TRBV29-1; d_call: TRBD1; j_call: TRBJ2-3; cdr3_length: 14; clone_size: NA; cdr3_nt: TGCAGCGTTGAGAGACAGGGGTACACAGATACGCAGTATTTT; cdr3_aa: CSVERQGYTDTQYF
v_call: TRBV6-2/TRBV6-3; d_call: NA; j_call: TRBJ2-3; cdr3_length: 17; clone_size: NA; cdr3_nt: TGTGCCAGCAGTTACCGCCACCAGGGGTGGAAGACAGATACGCAGTATTTT; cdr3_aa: CASSYRHQGWKTDTQYF
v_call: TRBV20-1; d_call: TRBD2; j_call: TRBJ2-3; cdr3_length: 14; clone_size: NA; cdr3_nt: TGCAGTGCTCCCTTAGCGGGAGGGACAGATACGCAGTATTTT; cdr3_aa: CSAPLAGGTDTQYF
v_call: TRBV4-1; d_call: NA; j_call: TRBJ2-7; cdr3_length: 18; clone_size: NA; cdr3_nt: TGCGCCAGCAGCCAACGGTCGGCCCGGGACTCCCTGTTATCCGAGCAGTACTTC; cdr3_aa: CASSQRSARDSLLSEQYF